This is a list of T cell receptor beta chains from one sample in a study of cytomegalovirus exposure and HLA in healthy donors. The table came from immunoSEQ multiplex PCR; TCRdb's copy has only in-frame clones and leaves some out. The data show about 140,000 clones, approximately 71% seen once. Sequencing was performed on PBMCs. The receptor source for this set is a man between 40 and 49 years old in good health and CMV-seronegative. Both conserved end residues are trimmed from each CDR3.

j_call v_call cdr3_aa
TRBJ2-7 TRBV7-2 ASSREQGIHEQY
TRBJ1-1 TRBV5-6 ASSLVWGGSDTEAF
TRBJ1-1 TRBV19 ASSIAGILTEAF
TRBJ1-5 TRBV6-6 ASSSDSYSNQPQH
TRBJ1-2 TRBV5-1 ASSLTWDRENYGYT
TRBJ1-6 TRBV5-1 ASSSGTLNNSPLH
TRBJ1-1 TRBV7-9 ASSLGPGAEAF
TRBJ1-4 TRBV9 ATKPPGRDGEKLF
TRBJ2-3 TRBV9 ASSARGGSRYPTDTQY
TRBJ1-5 TRBV25-1 ASSEREWRGHQPQH
TRBJ2-3 TRBV5-1 ASSLALGADTQY
TRBJ2-1 TRBV4-3 ASSQDHRSRYNEQF
TRBJ2-3 TRBV7-8 ASSLDLRGTDTQY
TRBJ1-2 TRBV5-4 ASSRTDRAYGYT
TRBJ1-2 TRBV27 ASSLMPDRGRGYT
TRBJ1-2 TRBV6-1 ASSEGQENNYGYT
TRBJ2-2 TRBV7-2 ASSFGPLSDRVYGELF
TRBJ2-3 TRBV7-8 ASSPPQGSDTQY
TRBJ2-7 TRBV5-1 ASSLGTGPYEQY
TRBJ1-4 TRBV2 ASRSPGTGRSSEKLF
TRBJ2-2 TRBV5-1 ASSWTSGGYVGHTGELF
TRBJ1-1 TRBV18 ASSPAERDTEAF
TRBJ2-7 TRBV5-6 ASSLAQGYEQY
TRBJ2-5 TRBV2 ASTLGRAARTQY
TRBJ1-6 TRBV19 ASSVQGGNSPLH
TRBJ2-7 TRBV11-2 ASSPKVSSDYEQY
TRBJ2-5 TRBV9 ASSVQGAFETQY
TRBJ2-7 TRBV9 ASSVGVGTASYEQY
TRBJ2-2 TRBV7-9 ASSLSAGDTGELF
TRBJ2-3 TRBV4-2 ASSPLTVVGTDTQY
TRBJ2-7 TRBV7-8 ASGDSGASYEQY
TRBJ2-3 TRBV30 AWSAGTAIRTDTQY
TRBJ2-7 TRBV9 ASSQLDRLDEQY
TRBJ2-1 TRBV9 ASSVERGAFEQF
TRBJ2-2 TRBV7-9 ASSPDRGRLDGELF
TRBJ2-1 TRBV10-2 AIWEPSGGPYNEQF
TRBJ1-6 TRBV7-9 ASSFWDRFGGSPLH
TRBJ2-3 TRBV5-1 ASTKLAGALTDTQY
TRBJ1-1 TRBV6-5 ASRFARTADLEAF
TRBJ2-2 TRBV4-1 ASSQPTGNTGELF
TRBJ1-2 TRBV5-6 ASTLVQGIYGYT
TRBJ2-7 TRBV7-9 ASSLQMTVEQY
TRBJ2-3 TRBV7-9 ASSLPGWSGTDTQY
TRBJ2-7 TRBV18 ASSAGSDEQY
TRBJ1-6 TRBV2 ASSAPGEPNSPLH
TRBJ2-3 TRBV11-2 ASSLDQLSTDTQY
TRBJ1-2 TRBV5-1 ASSLGSGSNYGYT
TRBJ2-1 TRBV29-1 SVPGLADNEQF
TRBJ2-1 TRBV11-2 ASSPGGGRRGGSYNEQF
TRBJ1-3 TRBV5-1 ASSSGSGDTIY
TRBJ1-1 TRBV7-2 ASSSVPGGRTEAF
TRBJ1-1 TRBV2 ASSVPGQGDTEAF